These 23 T cell receptor beta chains came from one sample sequenced in a study of T-cell memory formation after mild COVID-19 (dated by TCRdb to the early 2020s). The library was generated by 5' RACE. For sequencing, an Illumina NovaSeq 6000 was employed. In TCRdb, the public reads were trimmed at Q25 with fastp and aligned with MiXCR, with productive beta chains retained. Rows with one shared CDR3 protein collapse into an entry with the most common genes and DNA. For this sample there are approximately 500,000 distinct CDR3 sequences; roughly 23% appear just once. Around an eighth of the sample goes to the ten largest clones. The sequenced sample was PBMCs or a T cell subset sorted from them (not recorded which). These receptors came from an adult woman who had mild COVID-19 (a few samples of this study predate the infection). The sample titles of this study are shuffled in the database, so cell type and time point are left out; the donor was told from shared clones.

The chain links TRBV12-3 or TRBV12-4 to TRBJ1-2; TRBD1 matches 10 bases. With V trimmed by 5 bases and J by 5 bases, 26 bases remained unmatched. The CDR3 has 21 residues. CDR3 bases: TGTGCCAGCAGTCAAACTGATAATAGTTACCGGGAGGACAGGGGGGAGTATGGCTACACCTTC. Its translation is CASSQTDNSYREDRGEYGYTF.

Here the CDR3 reads CASSLFARDSRETESTDTQYF. The DNA of the CDR3 is TGTGCCAGCAGTTTATTCGCACGGGACAGCAGAGAAACCGAGAGCACAGATACGCAGTATTTT. The J gene is TRBJ2-3, the V gene TRBV27; 7 nucleotides align to TRBD1. This CDR3 has 21 amino acids. After removal of 1 base from V and 0 bases from J, the junction contained 19 bases not matched to a gene. Per germline, CDR1 MNHEY and CDR2 SMNVEV (reference sequence).

The chain uses TRBV5-6 and TRBJ1-1; D not certain. This CDR3 has 14 amino acids. Germline assignment: CDR1 SGHDT and CDR2 YYEEEE. The V end lost 4 bases, the J end lost 4 bases, and 14 bases lay between the germline ends. The chain's CDR3 is CASSASMGSTEAFF. DNA of the CDR3: TGTGCCAGCAGCGCCTCTATGGGGTCCACTGAAGCTTTCTTT.

V gene TRBV7-9 combines with J gene TRBJ2-7; D gene unclear. V shed 4 bases and J shed 5 bases, with 12 bases lying between them. CDR1 SEHNR and CDR2 FQNEAQ come from the germline V gene (reference sequence). This CDR3 has 13 residues. CDR3 DNA sequence: TGTGCCAGCAGCTCCCTGCTCCGTAACGAGCAGTACTTC. Its protein is CASSSLLRNEQYF. The complete variable domain, with remaining parts taken from reference TRBV7-9 and TRBJ2-7, reads DTGVSQNPRHKITKRGQNVTFRCDPISEHNRLYWYRQTLGQGPEFLTYFQNEAQLEKSRLLSDRFSAERPKGSFSTLEIQRTEQGDSAMYLCASSSLLRNEQYFGPGTRLTVT.

This clonotype came up a few times. V usage is TRBV7-3 and J usage is TRBJ2-1, with no clear D. The CDR3 extends over 14 amino acids. The germline CDR1 and CDR2 sequences are SGHTA and FQGTGA. Trimming shortened V by 0 bases and J by 8 bases, and 11 bases separated the two germline ends. CDR3 in amino acids: CASSLTRPTDEQFF. In DNA, the CDR3 is TGTGCCAGCAGCTTAACTAGACCTACGGATGAGCAGTTCTTC.

This clonotype was recorded only once. This chain connects TRBV2 to TRBJ1-1; D is ambiguous. CDR3 length: 17 amino acids. Trimming removed 4 bases from V and 3 bases from J, with 21 bases in between. CDR1 and CDR2 (germline): SNHLY, FYNNEI. CDR3 nucleotide sequence: TGTGCCAGCAGTGTTTCGGGCACGAAGGGCGGAGACACTGAAGCTTTCTTT. Translation: CASSVSGTKGGDTEAFF.

This clonotype was detected only a few times. The V gene is TRBV20-1, the J gene TRBJ1-1; TRBD1 might be the D (5 bases). V was shortened by 0 bases and J by 5 bases, with 13 bases between the two germline ends. Germline lookup yields CDR1 DFQATT and CDR2 SNEGSKA (reference sequence). The CDR3 loop spans 14 amino acids. CDR3 DNA sequence: TGCAGTGCTAGAGAGAGGGGCAGGGATACTGAAGCTTTCTTT. Its protein is CSARERGRDTEAFF.

The chain combines TRBV4-3 with TRBJ2-7; 7 bases are shared with TRBD2. Losses at the gene ends were 0 bases for V and 1 base for J; bases not matched to a gene: 3. CDR1 LGHNA and CDR2 YSLEER come from the germline V gene. This CDR3 is 15 amino acids long. For the CDR3, the DNA is TGCGCCAGCAGCCAAGAGCGGGGAGGGTCCTACGAGCAGTACTTC. It encodes CASSQERGGSYEQYF.

The chain is built from TRBV10-3 and TRBJ1-1; 8 nucleotides align to TRBD1. From germline, CDR1 is ENHRY and CDR2 SYGVKD. The CDR3 loop spans 14 amino acids. The V segment lost 3 bases and the J segment 3 bases; nucleotides outside the gene matches: 3. CDR3 loop: CAISDQGADTEAFF. In nucleotides, the CDR3 is TGTGCCATCAGTGATCAGGGGGCAGACACTGAAGCTTTCTTT.

The V gene is TRBV29-1, the J gene TRBJ1-1; D is ambiguous. The germline V gene has CDR1 SQVTM and CDR2 ANQGSEA. The length of the CDR3 is 11 residues. V was clipped by 2 bases and J by 7 bases, with 8 bases between them. The CDR3 DNA is TGCAGCGTTGAAAGACCAGGTGAAGCTTTCTTT. It encodes CSVERPGEAFF.

There are a few counts of this clonotype. The chain's CDR3 is CASSQELQVNEKLFF. CDR3 sequence (DNA): TGTGCCAGCAGCCAAGAACTACAGGTTAATGAAAAACTGTTTTTT. The chain has TRBV4-2 and TRBJ1-4, with D possibly matching TRBD1 (5 bases). Looked up from germline, CDR1 is LGHNA and CDR2 is YNFKEQ. CDR3 size: 15 residues. With 0 bases removed from V and 4 bases from J, the gap between germline ends came to 9 bases.

This clonotype came up a few times. CDR3 residues: CASSLDYPYQETQYF. CDR3 sequence (DNA): TGTGCCAGCAGCTTAGACTACCCGTACCAAGAGACCCAGTACTTC. The chain links TRBV7-2 to TRBJ2-5, with D uncertain. The germline V gene has CDR1 SGHTA and CDR2 FQGNSA. Between the trimmed V and J ends, which lost 1 base and 0 bases, there was a span of 9 bases. The CDR3 totals 15 residues.

The chain combines TRBV5-1 with TRBJ2-2; TRBD1 matches 7 bases. The CDR3 extends over 14 amino acids. Germline loops: CDR1 SGHRS, CDR2 YFSETQ. The trim removed 4 bases at V and 6 bases at J, leaving 6 bases unmatched. The DNA of the CDR3 is TGCGCCAGCAGCCCTATCCAGGGGGCCGGGGAGCTGTTTTTT. Its protein product is CASSPIQGAGELFF.

The chain combines TRBV27 with TRBJ1-1, with D possibly matching TRBD1 (6 bases). Germline CDR1 and CDR2: MNHEY and SMNVEV (reference sequence). There are 13 residues in the CDR3. Trimming left V 4 bases short and J 6 bases short, with 12 bases between. This CDR3 reads CASSSQGRSEAFF. The CDR3 bases are TGTGCCAGCAGTTCACAGGGTCGGTCTGAAGCTTTCTTT.

This clonotype came up a few times. CDR3 sequence (DNA): TGTGCCAGCAGTTTCCGGCGGGGGGACACAGATACGCAGTATTTT. Its protein is CASSFRRGDTDTQYF. This sequence joins TRBV12-3 or TRBV12-4 and TRBJ2-3; TRBD2 agrees at 8 bases. V lost 3 bases, J lost 2 bases, and 4 bases stayed unmatched. This CDR3 spans 15 amino acids.

J is TRBJ2-3 and V is TRBV7-2; D perhaps matches TRBD1 (5 bases). Deletions cut 5 bases from V and 0 bases from J, with 18 bases between. The CDR3 totals 17 residues. The germline gives CDR1 SGHTA, CDR2 FQGNSA. The CDR3 DNA is TGTGCCAGCAGCAAGTCGATTGCAGGGAAGAGCACAGATACGCAGTATTTT. This encodes CASSKSIAGKSTDTQYF.

This clonotype occurred a few times. The gene calls are TRBV4-1 and TRBJ2-7, with D unclear. The CDR3 spans 15 residues. V was cut by 0 bases and J by 5 bases, with 14 bases left in between. Germline V gene lookup returns CDR1 MGHRA and CDR2 YSYEKL. The CDR3 reads CASSQDLVRLDEQYF. In DNA form, the CDR3 reads TGCGCCAGCAGCCAAGATCTCGTCAGGTTGGACGAGCAGTACTTC.

This clonotype appeared a few times. The chain joins TRBV20-1 to TRBJ2-1; D perhaps matches TRBD1 (6 bases). The germline gives CDR1 DFQATT, CDR2 SNEGSKA (reference sequence). V lost 5 bases and J 1 base, leaving 12 bases between the germline ends. The CDR3 has 14 residues. CDR3 sequence reads: CSALGRGSYNEQFF. For the CDR3, the DNA is TGCAGTGCTTTAGGTAGGGGGTCCTACAATGAGCAGTTCTTC.

The rearrangement uses TRBV18 and TRBJ2-1; D remains unclear. Germline assignment: CDR1 KGHSH and CDR2 LQKENI. The V and J ends lost 0 bases and 0 bases respectively, with 15 bases between them. The CDR3 loop spans 18 amino acids. CDR3 in amino acids: CASSPPVLEPFSYNEQFF. DNA for the CDR3: TGTGCCAGCTCACCACCGGTGTTAGAACCCTTCTCCTACAATGAGCAGTTCTTC.

V gene TRBV12-3 or TRBV12-4 combines with J gene TRBJ1-5; a weak D match, TRBD1 (6 bases). This CDR3 has 13 amino acids. Trimming pared 3 bases from V and 7 bases from J, leaving 10 bases between. The CDR3, as DNA: TGTGCCAGCAGTTTCGGACAGACGCAGCCCCAGCATTTT. Encoded protein: CASSFGQTQPQHF.

This clonotype was seen many times. In nucleotides, the CDR3 is TGCGCCAGCAGCCGGGACAGGAGCTACGAGCAGTACTTC. It encodes CASSRDRSYEQYF. The chain recombines TRBV4-3 with TRBJ2-7, with TRBD1 identical over 8 bases. This CDR3 is 13 amino acids long. Losses at the gene ends were 4 bases for V and 3 bases for J; bases not matched to a gene: 2. The germline V gene has CDR1 LGHNA and CDR2 YSLEER.

The V gene is TRBV6-2 or TRBV6-3, the J gene TRBJ2-5; D possibly corresponds to TRBD2 (5 bases). The CDR3 extends over 14 amino acids. V was cut by 7 bases and J by 0 bases, with 12 bases left in between. Germline V gives CDR1 MNHEY, CDR2 SVGEGT. CDR3 nucleotides: TGTGCCAGCACCCCGACTATATACCAAGAGACCCAGTACTTC. It is translated as CASTPTIYQETQYF.

Only a few counts were recorded for this clonotype. The chain recombines TRBV25-1 with TRBJ2-3; D unresolved. CDR3 length equals 9 residues. The ends were cut back, 11 bases at V and 6 bases at J, with 6 bases in the middle. The germline CDR1 and CDR2 sequences are MGHDK and SYGVNS. CDR3 nucleotides: TGTGCCCCCAGGGATACGCAGTATTTT. This sequence encodes CAPRDTQYF.